This TCR beta chain appears in the sequencing data of a study of patients and donors after allogeneic stem cell transplantation. The CDR3 contains 13 residues. V shed 5 bases and J shed 4 bases, with 12 bases lying between them. The V gene's germline CDR1 is SGHTA and CDR2 FQGTGA. MiXCR was run by TCRdb on the RT-PCR reads, yielding one entry per CDR3 protein. This table has about 960,000 distinct CDR3 sequences, more than 15% appearing once. The sequence was obtained from a human donor who was either an allogeneic HSCT recipient or a stem cell or donor lymphocyte infusion donor (not recorded which). It is not recorded whose cells these are; they may come from a transplant donor. The rearrangement links TRBV7-3 to TRBJ2-7, with D possibly being TRBD1 or TRBD2 (5 bases each). Sequencing used blood, either unsorted or a sorted T cell fraction (not recorded which). The CDR3 spells CASSPDWGYEQYF. The CDR3 coding sequence is TGTGCCAGCAGCCCAGACTGGGGGTACGAGCAGTACTTC.